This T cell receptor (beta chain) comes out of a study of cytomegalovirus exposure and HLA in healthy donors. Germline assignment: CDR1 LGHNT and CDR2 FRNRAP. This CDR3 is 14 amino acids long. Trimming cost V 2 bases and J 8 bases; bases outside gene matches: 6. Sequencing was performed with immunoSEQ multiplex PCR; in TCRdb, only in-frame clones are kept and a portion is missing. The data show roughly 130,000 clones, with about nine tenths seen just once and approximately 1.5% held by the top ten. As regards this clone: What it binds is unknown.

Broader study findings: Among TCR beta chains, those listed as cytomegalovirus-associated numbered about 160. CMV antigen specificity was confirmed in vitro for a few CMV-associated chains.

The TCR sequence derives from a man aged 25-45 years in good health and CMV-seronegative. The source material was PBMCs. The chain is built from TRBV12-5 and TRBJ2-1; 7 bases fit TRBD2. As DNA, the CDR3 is TGTGCTAGTGGTTTGATTTTGCGGGAGCATGAGCAGTTCTTC. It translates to CASGLILREHEQFF. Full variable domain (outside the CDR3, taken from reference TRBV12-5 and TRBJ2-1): DARVTQTPRHKVTEMGQEVTMRCQPILGHNTVFWYRQTMMQGLELLAYFRNRAPLDDSGMPKDRFSAEMPDATLATLKIQPSEPRDSAVYFCASGLILREHEQFFGPGTRLTVL.